A single sample is the source of the 24 T cell receptor beta chains below, sequenced in a study of blood T cells in healthy people across ages. The use of a sample-barcoded 5' primer and a J-beta primer mix characterized a second PCR of about 6 to 11 cycles. MiXCR was run by TCRdb on the 5' RACE reads, yielding one entry per CDR3 protein. The table has hundreds of thousands of distinct CDR3 sequences, 25% to 35% seen once. These data were also reused for a study on T cells of mothers and their children.

Specimen: blood. These receptors were taken from a boy aged 2 to 10 in good health.

This clonotype was counted only a few times. This chain uses TRBV3-1 with TRBJ1-1; TRBD1 aligns across 11 bases. CDR1 is LGHDT and CDR2 is YNNKEL in the germline V gene (reference sequence). V shed 4 bases and J 7 bases; nucleotides not matched to a gene: 5. The CDR3 runs 14 residues. The CDR3 region is CASSPRTGGVEAFF. The CDR3 region has the DNA TGTGCCAGCAGCCCCCGGACAGGGGGCGTTGAAGCTTTCTTT.

This clonotype was detected a few times. The chain recombines TRBV20-1 with TRBJ1-6; maybe TRBD1 (6 bases). V was shortened by 3 bases and J by 10 bases, with 19 bases between the two germline ends. Per the germline V gene, CDR1 is DFQATT and CDR2 is SNEGSKA (reference sequence). The CDR3 contains 15 residues. This chain's CDR3 is CSASNPGQVGSPLHF. CDR3 bases: TGCAGTGCTAGTAACCCGGGACAAGTTGGATCACCCCTCCACTTT.

This clonotype was seen more than once but under ten times. V usage is TRBV13 and J usage is TRBJ2-4; the D gene could be TRBD1 or TRBD2 (5 bases each). This CDR3 comprises 14 residues. Trimming stripped 3 bases from V and 1 base from J, with 7 bases between. CDR1 is PRHDT, CDR2 FYEKMQ, per germline (reference sequence). For the CDR3, the DNA is TGTGCCAGCAGCTTCGGGACGGCCAAAAACATTCAGTACTTC. This encodes CASSFGTAKNIQYF.

Only a few counts were recorded for this clonotype. CDR3: CASSRGTVNEQYF. CDR3 in DNA: TGTGCCAGCAGCCGGGGGACTGTCAACGAGCAGTACTTC. The chain links TRBV3-1 to TRBJ2-7, with D possibly TRBD2 on 6 matching bases. The CDR3 is made up of 13 amino acids. CDR1 LGHDT and CDR2 YNNKEL come from the germline V gene (reference sequence). V gave up 4 bases and J gave up 5 bases, with 12 bases separating them.

This clonotype turned up a few times. This chain connects TRBV18 to TRBJ2-7; unclear D gene. CDR3 length: 12 residues. Trimming stripped 6 bases from V and 7 bases from J, with 13 bases between. Germline CDR1 is KGHSH and CDR2 is LQKENI. CDR3 sequence reads: CASSPEMGEQYF. The CDR3 DNA follows: TGTGCCAGCTCCCCCGAGATGGGGGAGCAGTACTTC.

The V call is TRBV6-5, the J call TRBJ1-6, with no clear D. Germline-derived CDR1 and CDR2 are MNHEY and SVGAGI. V was cut by 2 bases and J by 0 bases, with 14 bases left in between. The CDR3 sequence is 18 residues long. The CDR3 sequence is CASSYPSGRSSYNSPLHF. CDR3 nucleotides: TGTGCCAGCAGTTACCCAAGCGGCCGGAGCTCCTATAATTCACCCCTCCACTTT.

V gene TRBV27 combines with J gene TRBJ1-6; D remains unclear. Germline-derived CDR1 and CDR2 are MNHEY and SMNVEV (reference sequence). The V end was cut by 0 bases, the J end by 5 bases, with 11 bases between. The CDR3 is 16 amino acids. CDR3 DNA: TGTGCCAGCAGTTTATCGGGGATTCAGCATAATTCACCCCTCCACTTT. This encodes CASSLSGIQHNSPLHF.

Notes on this clonotype: One end of the junction does not line up with germline, which may come from a read error. The J gene is TRBJ1-5, the V gene TRBV12-3 or TRBV12-4; no clear D gene. The CDR3 totals 13 residues. CDR3 amino acids: CAGSLHDNQPQHF. The DNA for the CDR3 is TGTGCCGGCAGCCTGCATGACAATCAGCCCCAGCATTTT.

This chain uses TRBV4-1 with TRBJ1-1; D is unresolved. In germline, CDR1 is MGHRA, CDR2 YSYEKL. The CDR3 sequence is 17 residues long. V was shortened by 1 base and J by 6 bases, with 21 bases between the two germline ends. CDR3 coding DNA: TGCGCCAGCAGCCAAGTAGTATTATCGGGCCCTGGGGCTGAAGCTTTCTTT. It specifies CASSQVVLSGPGAEAFF.

The J gene is TRBJ1-4, the V gene TRBV7-9, with a tentative D call TRBD1 (6 bases). Germline CDR1 SEHNR, CDR2 FQNEAQ (reference sequence). Trimming left V 4 bases short and J 3 bases short, with 9 bases between. The CDR3 consists of 14 residues. The DNA of the CDR3 is TGTGCCAGCAGCTCGCAGGGGTCTAATGAAAAACTGTTTTTT. This sequence encodes CASSSQGSNEKLFF.

In its sample, this clonotype was seen a few times. The chain links TRBV24-1 to TRBJ2-1; D is uncertain. The CDR3 extends over 15 amino acids. CDR1 and CDR2 from the germline V gene are KGHDR and SFDVKD. Trimming took 3 bases from V and 4 from J, leaving 12 bases between them. CDR3 in DNA: TGTGCCACCAGTGATCCCCGTAGACCTTACAATGAGCAGTTCTTC. Residues: CATSDPRRPYNEQFF.

A remark on this clonotype: A junction boundary mismatches the germline segment, possibly from a read error. CDR3 protein: CASSGGTGGHTF. CDR3 nucleotides: TGTGCCAGCAGTGGAGGGACAGGGGGACACACCTTC. The chain employs TRBV10-3 and TRBJ1-2; 11 bases line up with TRBD1. The CDR3 is 12 amino acids. The V gene's germline CDR1 is ENHRY and CDR2 SYGVKD.

V is TRBV11-2 and J is TRBJ2-7; no reliable D call. The V gene lost 1 base and the J gene lost 4 bases, with 8 bases spanning the gap. The germline V gene has CDR1 SGHAT and CDR2 FQNNGV. The CDR3 runs to 13 residues. The CDR3 sequence is CASSLGALYEQYF. DNA for the CDR3: TGTGCCAGCAGCTTAGGCGCCTTGTACGAGCAGTACTTC.

The V call is TRBV7-2, the J call TRBJ1-2; D unclear. Germline V lookup: CDR1 SGHTA, CDR2 FQGNSA. The CDR3 consists of 13 residues. Trimming shortened V by 4 bases and J by 8 bases, and 14 bases separated the two germline ends. CDR3 loop: CASSSRHGEGYTF. The CDR3, as DNA: TGTGCCAGCAGCTCTCGACATGGGGAAGGCTACACCTTC.

The rearrangement joins TRBV29-1 to TRBJ2-5; weak D call: TRBD2 (6 bases). The CDR3 spans 14 residues. Trimming shortened V by 6 bases and J by 5 bases, and 19 bases separated the two germline ends. CDR1 and CDR2 from the germline V gene are SQVTM and ANQGSEA. CDR3 residues: CSVKPVAGYETQYF. CDR3 in DNA: TGCAGCGTCAAACCCGTGGCGGGGTACGAGACCCAGTACTTC.

The chain carries TRBV5-8 and TRBJ1-4; the D is unclear. V lost 5 bases, J lost 7 bases, and 21 bases lay in between. CDR1 is SGHTS, CDR2 YDEGEE, per germline. There are 16 residues in the CDR3. In DNA, the CDR3 is TGTGCCAGCAGGGCTCGTCGACCCATAAGAGGTGAAAAACTGTTTTTT. It is translated as CASRARRPIRGEKLFF.

The chain is built from TRBV29-1 and TRBJ1-2; tentative D call: TRBD1 (6 bases). V gave up 4 bases and J gave up 7 bases, with 22 bases separating them. The CDR3 runs to 15 residues. CDR1 SQVTM and CDR2 ANQGSEA come from the germline V gene. The CDR3 here is CSVAGSWGLGGGYTF. The DNA for the CDR3 is TGCAGCGTTGCTGGTTCGTGGGGGCTAGGCGGTGGCTACACCTTC.

The sample holds one count of this clonotype. The V call is TRBV6-1, the J call TRBJ1-1; no clear D gene. The CDR3 covers 14 residues. CDR1 is MNHNS and CDR2 is SASEGT in the germline V gene. V gave up 0 bases and J gave up 10 bases, with 15 bases separating them. CDR3 in amino acids: CASSEAPAIPGAFF. The CDR3 DNA is TGTGCCAGCAGTGAAGCGCCGGCAATCCCTGGAGCTTTCTTT.

As to this clonotype: Because the CDR3 is missing its conserved closing phenylalanine or tryptophan, this is likely a read error. It is unclear where the CDR3 begins or ends on the DNA, so no DNA is shown, and the CDR3 is as TCRdb lists it. V usage is TRBV7-2 and J usage is TRBJ2-4; the table's D call, TRBD2, was not checked against the DNA. From its first to its last residue, the CDR3 has 13 amino acids. Germline CDR1 is SGHTA and CDR2 is FQGNSA. CDR3 residues: CASSSGIRDAWVV.

There are a few counts of this clonotype. The J gene is TRBJ1-6, the V gene TRBV4-1; maybe TRBD1 (6 bases). V shed 0 bases and J shed 10 bases, with 19 bases lying between them. Per the germline V gene, CDR1 is MGHRA and CDR2 is YSYEKL. The CDR3 runs to 17 residues. CDR3 DNA: TGCGCCAGCAGCCAAGAAGGAACTACAGGGTTGAACTCACCCCTCCACTTT. This translates into CASSQEGTTGLNSPLHF.

This rearrangement joins TRBV5-1 to TRBJ2-2; TRBD2 matches 10 bases. The J segment lost 0 bases and the V segment lost 4 bases, leaving 6 bases of the junction unmatched. Per the germline V gene, CDR1 is SGHRS and CDR2 is YFSETQ. This CDR3 comprises 17 residues. CDR3 bases: TGCGCCAGCAGCGAACGTAGCGGGGGGACGAACACCGGGGAGCTGTTTTTT. Translated: CASSERSGGTNTGELFF.

The J gene is TRBJ1-1, the V gene TRBV20-1, with TRBD1 matching 8 bases. V lost 4 bases and J lost 4; bases outside the gene matches: 8. The CDR3 extends over 14 amino acids. The germline CDR1 and CDR2 sequences are DFQATT and SNEGSKA (reference sequence). The CDR3: CSATQGARGTEAFF. CDR3 coding DNA: TGCAGTGCTACCCAGGGGGCTCGGGGCACTGAAGCTTTCTTT.

The chain recombines TRBV6-2 or TRBV6-3 with TRBJ2-3, with D possibly TRBD1 on 5 matching bases. Trimming left V 10 bases short and J 10 bases short, with 15 bases between. Germline V gene sequence: CDR1 MNHEY, CDR2 SVGEGT. This CDR3 comprises 11 residues. The CDR3 loop reads CATKGALAQYF. The DNA for the CDR3 is TGTGCCACTAAAGGGGCTCTAGCGCAGTATTTT.

The chain carries TRBV15 and TRBJ2-5; D is possibly TRBD1 or TRBD2 (7 bases each). The CDR3 totals 16 residues. V lost 3 bases, J lost 2 bases, and 16 bases lay in between. Germline V gene sequence: CDR1 LNHNV, CDR2 YYDKDF (reference sequence). The CDR3 region has the DNA TGTGCCACCAGCAGCCAGGGGGGGGTTATACAAGAGACCCAGTACTTC. Translating it yields CATSSQGGVIQETQYF.